This is a list of T cell receptor beta chains from one sample in a study of T cells in Graves' hyperthyroidism and ophthalmopathy. A single record per CDR3 protein comes from TCRdb applying MiXCR to the multiplex PCR reads. Among approximately 150,000 distinct CDR3 sequences listed, about 9.4% were seen once. The specimen sequenced was blood. These receptors originate from a young woman with Graves' hyperthyroidism that later progressed to Graves' ophthalmopathy. CDR3s include the opening cysteine and the closing phenylalanine or tryptophan. A D gene is named only where the DNA matches it firmly. Clone sizes are given selectively: once, few, many, or a class where the clone is expanded.

TRBV7-8	many	NA	TRBJ2-3	TGTGCCAGCAGCTTAGCAGGAGTAGATACGCAGTATTTT	CASSLAGVDTQYF
TRBV5-1	many	NA	TRBJ1-2	TGCGCCAGCAGCCCCCAGAACTATGGCTACACCTTC	CASSPQNYGYTF
TRBV18	many	NA	TRBJ1-5	TGTGCCAGCTCACCAACCACGGGGGGCGGTCAGCCCCAGCATTTT	CASSPTTGGGQPQHF
TRBV5-1	NA	NA	TRBJ1-2	TGCGCCAGCAGCGACCCTCGAGTGGGGGGCGAGGGCTACACCTTC	CASSDPRVGGEGYTF
TRBV28	many	NA	TRBJ2-7	TGTGCCAGCAAGATAGACTACGAGCAGTACTTC	CASKIDYEQYF
TRBV12-3/TRBV12-4	many	TRBD1	TRBJ2-7	TGTGCCAGCAGTTACCTGGACAGGCTATACGAGCAGTACTTC	CASSYLDRLYEQYF
TRBV2	many	TRBD1	TRBJ2-7	TGTGCCAGCGGTAGAGGACAGGCCTACGAGCAGTACTTC	CASGRGQAYEQYF
TRBV6-2/TRBV6-3	NA	TRBD2	TRBJ2-1	TGTGCCAGCAGCCCGCTCGGCGGGAGAGGGAATGAGCAGTTCTTC	CASSPLGGRGNEQFF
TRBV24-1	many	TRBD1	TRBJ2-1	TGTGCCACCAGTGATTCGGGGACAGGGGGCCACAATGAGCAGTTCTTC	CATSDSGTGGHNEQFF
TRBV12-3/TRBV12-4	many	TRBD2	TRBJ2-7	TGTGCCAGCAGTCGGACTAGCGGGACCGTCGAGCAGTACTTC	CASSRTSGTVEQYF
TRBV12-3/TRBV12-4	many	TRBD1	TRBJ2-5	TGTGCCAGCAGTACCCGCCGACAGGGATGGATGGGACAAGAGACCCAGTACTTC	CASSTRRQGWMGQETQYF
TRBV30	many	NA	TRBJ1-5	TGTGCCTGGAGCCCACCCGCGTATCAGCCCCAGCATTTT	CAWSPPAYQPQHF
TRBV20-1	many	NA	TRBJ1-5	TGCAGTGCGTCCTCGTGGGGGTATATCAATCAGCCCCAGCATTTT	CSASSWGYINQPQHF
TRBV20-1	many	TRBD2	TRBJ2-1	TGCAGTGCCCCTAGCGGCTCCTACAATGAGCAGTTCTTC	CSAPSGSYNEQFF
TRBV7-6	many	NA	TRBJ2-5	TGTGCCAGCAGCTTAGCTTGGTCTCAAGAGACCCAGTACTTC	CASSLAWSQETQYF
TRBV27	many	NA	TRBJ2-7	TGTGCCAGCAGTTGGTCGAGGACCTACGAGCAGTACTTC	CASSWSRTYEQYF
TRBV4-1	few	NA	TRBJ2-2	TGCGCCAGCAGCCAAAGAAGGAGGGGAATGACCGGGGAGCTGTTTTTT	CASSQRRRGMTGELFF
TRBV27	many	TRBD2	TRBJ2-3	TGTGCCAGCAGTTTACGGTCCGGCGGGGGGGTACTCACAGATACGCAGTATTTT	CASSLRSGGGVLTDTQYF
TRBV19	many	NA	TRBJ1-4	TGTGCCAGTAGTTTACACCTCCCGAGCGACAGCTCCGTATACCGGAATGAAAAACTGTTTTTT	CASSLHLPSDSSVYRNEKLFF
TRBV7-9	many	NA	TRBJ2-1	TGTGCCAGCAGCCCCGATTCCTACAATGAGCAGTTCTTC	CASSPDSYNEQFF
TRBV27	NA	TRBD1	TRBJ2-7	TGTGCCAGCAGTCCCGGACAGGGTCCCTACGAGCAGTGCTTC	CASSPGQGPYEQCF
TRBV27	many	NA	TRBJ1-2	TGTGCCAGCAGTCGGGGTTTTGGCTACACCTTC	CASSRGFGYTF
TRBV5-4	few	TRBD2	TRBJ2-7	TGTGCCAGCAGCTTGGACGGCGGGAGTAGCTCCTACGAGCAGTACTTC	CASSLDGGSSSYEQYF
TRBV2	many	NA	TRBJ2-1	TGTGCCAGCAGTGAAGCGCTTTGGCAGGGGAACAATGAGCAGTTCTTC	CASSEALWQGNNEQFF
TRBV28	many	NA	TRBJ1-2	TGTGCCAGCAGTGGTTTTGGGTCGAACTATGGCTACACCTTC	CASSGFGSNYGYTF
TRBV5-1	many	NA	TRBJ2-7	TGCGCCAGCAGCGTATTGGAAGGGGCCTACTACGAGCAGTACTTC	CASSVLEGAYYEQYF
TRBV6-2/TRBV6-3	NA	TRBD1	TRBJ1-2	TGTGCCAGCAGCCCGGGACAGGGTTTGGGGTATGGCTACACCTTC	CASSPGQGLGYGYTF
TRBV29-1	NA	TRBD1	TRBJ1-1	TGCAGCCTACAAGAGGACAGGGGGCATGCTTTCTTT	CSLQEDRGHAFF
TRBV12-3/TRBV12-4	many	NA	TRBJ2-5	TGTGCCAGCAGTCAGATTGGCCAGGTTGGTGAGACCCAGTACTTC	CASSQIGQVGETQYF
TRBV7-9	many	NA	TRBJ2-7	TGTGCCAGCAGCTCCCATGACAGCGGCAGTGCCTACGAGCAGTACTTC	CASSSHDSGSAYEQYF
TRBV19	few	NA	TRBJ2-5	TGTGCCAGTAGTTCGGCCGGGGAGACCCAGTACTTC	CASSSAGETQYF
TRBV2	many	NA	TRBJ2-7	TGTGCCAGCAGTGAACGGGGCGGCGAGCAGTACTTC	CASSERGGEQYF
TRBV9	many	NA	TRBJ1-1	TGTGCCAGCAGCGCCGGACACCGAGCTGAAGCTTTCTTT	CASSAGHRAEAFF
TRBV11-2	few	TRBD2	TRBJ2-5	TGTGCCAGCAGCTGCGGGGGTCCGCAAGAGACCCAGTACTTC	CASSCGGPQETQYF
TRBV7-9	many	TRBD2	TRBJ2-3	TGTGCCAGCAGCCCGGGGACTAGCGGGTCCAGCACAGATACGCAGTATTTT	CASSPGTSGSSTDTQYF
TRBV7-9	many	NA	TRBJ2-3	TGTGCCAGCAGCTTCCGAGGGCGAAGCGGCACAGATACGCAGTATTTT	CASSFRGRSGTDTQYF
TRBV11-2	many	NA	TRBJ2-7	TGTGCCAGCAGCCATTGGGGGGACGCCTACGAGCAGTACTTC	CASSHWGDAYEQYF
TRBV6-1	many	TRBD2	TRBJ2-5	TGTGCCAGCAGTGCGGGACTAGCGGGAGAAGAGACCCAGTACTTC	CASSAGLAGEETQYF
TRBV6-1	few	NA	TRBJ2-7	TGTGCCAGTAAAGTGACAGGCGCCTACGAGCAGTACTTC	CASKVTGAYEQYF
TRBV15	NA	NA	TRBJ2-3	TGTGCCACCAGCAAAGATCTGATGGATACGCAGTATTTT	CATSKDLMDTQYF
TRBV6-1	many	TRBD1	TRBJ2-2	TGTGCCAGCAGATCCCTACGGACAGGGATCGGGGAGCTGTTTTTT	CASRSLRTGIGELFF
TRBV4-1	few	NA	TRBJ2-7	TGCGCCAGCAGCCAAGATTGGCAAACCTACGAGCAGTACTTC	CASSQDWQTYEQYF
TRBV20-1	many	NA	TRBJ2-1	TGCAGTGCTTTCGGGGCCCAAGGTATTAGCTCCTACAATGAGCAGTTCTTC	CSAFGAQGISSYNEQFF
TRBV5-4	many	TRBD1	TRBJ2-5	TGTGCCAGCAGCGCCGGGGACAGGTCCCAAGAGACCCAGTACTTC	CASSAGDRSQETQYF
TRBV20-1	many	NA	TRBJ1-5	TGCAGTGCTGGACGACACAATCAGCCCCAGCATTTT	CSAGRHNQPQHF
TRBV4-1	NA	TRBD2	TRBJ2-1	TGCGCCAGCAGCCCCGGGGGGGGTCCCTACAATGAGCAGTTCTTC	CASSPGGGPYNEQFF
TRBV11-3	many	NA	TRBJ1-1	TGTGCCAGCAGCTCCGGGGGTACCACTGAAGCTTTCTTT	CASSSGGTTEAFF
TRBV9	NA	TRBD1	TRBJ2-7	TGTGCCAGCAGCGTGGGGTGGACAGGCCCCTACGAGCAGTACTTC	CASSVGWTGPYEQYF
TRBV19	few	NA	TRBJ1-4	TGTGCCAGTAGTATATTGGAAAAACTGTTTTTT	CASSILEKLFF
TRBV28	many	TRBD1	TRBJ2-5	TGTGCCAGCAGTGTGGGACAGATCCAGGAGACCCAGTACTTC	CASSVGQIQETQYF
TRBV6-1	many	NA	TRBJ1-1	TGTGCCAGCAGTTTTGAACAAGTAGCTGAAGCTTTCTTT	CASSFEQVAEAFF
TRBV6-1	many	NA	TRBJ1-1	TGTGCCAGCCGCTGGGCCAGTCTGCGGGGCGCGAACACTGAAGCTTTCTTT	CASRWASLRGANTEAFF
TRBV20-1	many	NA	TRBJ2-5	TGCAGTGCTCTAGCAGCCCAAGAGACCCAGTACTTC	CSALAAQETQYF
TRBV4-1	NA	TRBD1	TRBJ2-3	TGCGCCAGCAGCCAAGATCCTAAACAGGGGAGAACAGATACGCAGTATTTT	CASSQDPKQGRTDTQYF
TRBV20-1	many	TRBD2	TRBJ2-5	TGCAGTGCTAGAGATCAAAGCGGGAGAGAGACCCAGTACTTC	CSARDQSGRETQYF